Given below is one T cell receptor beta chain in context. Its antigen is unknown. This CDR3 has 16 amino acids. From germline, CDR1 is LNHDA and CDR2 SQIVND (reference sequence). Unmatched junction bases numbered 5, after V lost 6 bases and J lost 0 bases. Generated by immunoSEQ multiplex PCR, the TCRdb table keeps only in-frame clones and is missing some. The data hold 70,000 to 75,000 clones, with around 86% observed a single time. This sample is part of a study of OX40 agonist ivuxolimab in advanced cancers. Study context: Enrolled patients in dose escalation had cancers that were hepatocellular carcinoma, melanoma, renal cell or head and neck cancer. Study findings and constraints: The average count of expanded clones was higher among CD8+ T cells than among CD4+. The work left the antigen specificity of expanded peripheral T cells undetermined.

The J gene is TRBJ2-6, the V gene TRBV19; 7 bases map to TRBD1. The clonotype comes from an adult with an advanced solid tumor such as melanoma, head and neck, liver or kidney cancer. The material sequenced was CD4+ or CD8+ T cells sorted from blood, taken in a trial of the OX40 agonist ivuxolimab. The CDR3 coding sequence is TGTGCCAGTAGCCACGACAGGGTCTCTGGGGCCAACGTCCTGACTTTC. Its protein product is CASSHDRVSGANVLTF.